The text below deals with one T cell receptor beta chain. Its antigen remains undetermined. Base qualities are not at hand, and no much larger clone is one base apart. The same CDR3 also results from other DNA sequences found in this sample. Trimmed from V: 7 bases; trimmed from J: 5 bases; junction bases lacking a gene match: 5. CDR1 is given as KGHDR and CDR2 as SFDVKD, both from the germline V gene. CDR3 length: 14 amino acids, cysteine to phenylalanine. Just the 42-base CDR3 DNA is kept, in frame starting at base 1. Each collaborating institution followed its own protocols to collect whole blood in K2EDTA tubes. For TCRbeta analysis, collaborators shipped samples as frozen whole blood, isolated PBMCs, or DNA extracted from either of those sample types. The data were taken from a study of blood T cell repertoires in COVID-19 (dated by TCRdb to about 2020). As for the study more broadly: Samples covering the acute and convalescent phases of COVID-19 were provided by collaborators in the United States, Italy and Spain. The material from the prospective study consisted of cDNA or gDNA derived from T cells, B-cell-depleted T cells, or PBMCs. Deeply sampled blood TCRbeta repertoires from subjects exposed to, actively infected with, or recovered from COVID-19 were included in the dataset. A freely available public database, intended as a resource for researchers studying the immune response to SARS-CoV-2, is where the repertoires were released. The samples were drawn from two sources: the first 160 participants of the ongoing ImmuneRACE study, and about 1,300 subjects contributed by 6 global collaborators. Sample metadata almost always included a de-identified subject ID, COVID-19 status, age in years and sex. Where HLA class I and class II types were available, the types were taken from metadata supplied by the sample provider, not from assay-based typing. On the study overall, not on this receptor specifically: How much clinical and demographic metadata was included differed by source and by participant, and the metadata was provided uncurated.

TCRbeta CDR3 regions were amplified from genomic DNA using the immunoSEQ Assay, a bias-controlled multiplex PCR. Turning to the authors' computational methods: The number of nucleated cells in each sample was estimated from the amplification of reference gene primers within the assay. Sequence reads were collapsed and filtered to measure the absolute abundance of every unique TCRbeta CDR3 rearrangement. For each sample, productive Simpson clonality was calculated by taking the square root of Simpson's diversity index across productive rearrangements. In its TCRdb copy, this immuneACCESS table keeps in-frame sequences only and misses some clones. Where compared with another copy, unresolved V genes explain less than half of these, and the others have no known cause. V and J calls and clone size are given by that table; D and trimming were obtained from the DNA. The table for this sample lists approximately 60,000 clones; around four fifths of them were counted only once. The biggest ten clones account for 15% of the sample.

This sequence uses TRBV24-1 and TRBJ2-2; 8 bases in between match TRBD1. The sequenced material came from peripheral blood. The TCR sequence derives from an older man with acute or convalescent COVID-19. Here the CDR3 is given as CATRGQGATGELFF. The bases read TGTGCCACCAGAGGTCAGGGGGCAACCGGGGAGCTGTTTTTT.